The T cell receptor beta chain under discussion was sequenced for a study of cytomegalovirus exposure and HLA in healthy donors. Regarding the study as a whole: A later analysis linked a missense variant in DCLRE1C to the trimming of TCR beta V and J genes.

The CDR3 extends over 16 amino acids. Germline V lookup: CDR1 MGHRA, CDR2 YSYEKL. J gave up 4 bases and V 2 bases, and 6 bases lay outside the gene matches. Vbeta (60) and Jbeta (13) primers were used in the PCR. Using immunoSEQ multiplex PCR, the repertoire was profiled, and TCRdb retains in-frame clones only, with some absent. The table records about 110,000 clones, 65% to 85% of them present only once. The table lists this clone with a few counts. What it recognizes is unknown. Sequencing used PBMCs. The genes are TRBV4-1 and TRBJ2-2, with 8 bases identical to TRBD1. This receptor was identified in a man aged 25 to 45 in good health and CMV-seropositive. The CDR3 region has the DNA TGCGCCAGCAGCCAAAGTCGACAGGGGTTCACCGGGGAGCTGTTTTTT. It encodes CASSQSRQGFTGELFF.